These T cell receptor beta chains were read from a single sample in a study of PD-1 and CTLA-4 blockade in melanoma. Produced via immunoSEQ multiplex PCR; TCRdb's table is partial and in-frame only. The repertoire has around 31,000 clones, approximately 90% of them found once; the top ten carry less than 10%. The sequencing here drew on CD8+ T cells from peripheral blood, taken from a patient given anti-PD-1 treatment. Every receptor here comes from a human donor with melanoma. The CDR3 runs from the conserved cysteine through the conserved F or W. Fields, in order: J gene, CDR3 length, D gene, V gene, CDR3 protein, CDR3 DNA. A D gene is named only where the DNA matches it firmly.

J gene: TRBJ1-1
CDR3 length: 16
D gene: TRBD1
V gene: TRBV30
CDR3 protein: CAWSRTGGQREAEAFF
CDR3 DNA: TGTGCCTGGAGCCGTACGGGGGGACAGAGAGAGGCTGAAGCTTTCTTT

J gene: TRBJ1-3
CDR3 length: 16
D gene: -
V gene: TRBV7-6
CDR3 protein: CASSLFGNRPGNTIYF
CDR3 DNA: TGTGCCAGCAGCTTATTCGGGAACCGGCCTGGAAACACCATATATTTT

J gene: TRBJ2-3
CDR3 length: 15
D gene: TRBD1
V gene: TRBV5-4
CDR3 protein: CASSSGTGGPDTQYF
CDR3 DNA: TGTGCCAGCAGCTCAGGGACAGGGGGCCCAGATACGCAGTATTTT

J gene: TRBJ2-1
CDR3 length: 14
D gene: TRBD2
V gene: TRBV18
CDR3 protein: CASSHLAEGNEQFF
CDR3 DNA: TGTGCCAGCTCCCACCTAGCGGAGGGCAATGAGCAGTTCTTC

J gene: TRBJ2-7
CDR3 length: 12
D gene: -
V gene: TRBV27
CDR3 protein: CASSPNSYEQYF
CDR3 DNA: TGTGCCAGCAGTCCTAACAGCTACGAGCAGTACTTC

J gene: TRBJ1-1
CDR3 length: 15
D gene: -
V gene: TRBV6-1
CDR3 protein: CASSEGEDTVTEAFF
CDR3 DNA: TGTGCCAGCAGTGAAGGGGAGGATACGGTCACTGAAGCTTTCTTT

J gene: TRBJ1-2
CDR3 length: 15
D gene: -
V gene: TRBV5-6
CDR3 protein: CASSFEIQLNYGYTF
CDR3 DNA: TGTGCCAGCAGCTTTGAGATCCAGCTTAACTATGGCTACACCTTC

J gene: TRBJ2-5
CDR3 length: 17
D gene: TRBD2
V gene: TRBV6-1
CDR3 protein: CASSEAPLAGNQETQYF
CDR3 DNA: TGTGCCAGCAGTGAAGCCCCACTAGCGGGGAACCAAGAGACCCAGTACTTC

J gene: TRBJ2-7
CDR3 length: 13
D gene: TRBD2
V gene: TRBV29-1
CDR3 protein: CSARTSGAYEQYF
CDR3 DNA: TGCAGCGCGCGGACTAGCGGAGCCTACGAGCAGTACTTC

J gene: TRBJ2-3
CDR3 length: 14
D gene: -
V gene: TRBV5-1
CDR3 protein: CASSFRWSTDTQYF
CDR3 DNA: TGCGCCAGCAGCTTTCGATGGAGCACAGATACGCAGTATTTT

J gene: TRBJ2-5
CDR3 length: 17
D gene: -
V gene: TRBV7-9
CDR3 protein: CASSLAPMTEPSETQYF
CDR3 DNA: TGTGCCAGCAGCTTAGCCCCAATGACAGAGCCCTCTGAGACCCAGTACTTC